What follows is one T cell receptor beta chain and its context. Its antigen is not identified. Survey level was the resolution at which the v3.0 immunoSEQ assay ran. Using immunoSEQ multiplex PCR, the repertoire was profiled, and TCRdb retains in-frame clones only, with some absent. The sample shows 26,000 or so clones, about 88% of them seen only once. Germline CDR1 SGHRS, CDR2 YFSETQ. The V and J ends lost 0 bases and 0 bases respectively, with 6 bases between them. The CDR3 covers 15 residues. The data derive from a study of long-term antiretroviral therapy in people with HIV. Donors each had at least one pre-ART PBMC sample and at least two post-ART ones. The study, taken as a whole, reports: Clones that expanded before ART (that is, prior to treatment) dominated the repertoire at all time points. Post-treatment diversity went higher with ART but stayed below transplant donor controls. HIV repertoires covered narrower CDR3 length ranges than controls did.

This TCR was recovered from a woman in her 30s with HIV. The chain employs TRBV5-1 and TRBJ1-4; the D is unclear. Sequenced here: unsorted PBMCs, sampled 1.9 years after starting antiretroviral therapy. CDR3 loop: CASSLDGATNEKLFF. The CDR3 DNA sequence: TGCGCCAGCAGCTTGGATGGGGCAACTAATGAAAAACTGTTTTTT. The full variable domain, its missing parts supplied by reference TRBV5-1 and TRBJ1-4, is KAGVTQTPRYLIKTRGQQVTLSCSPISGHRSVSWYQQTPGQGLQFLFEYFSETQRNKGNFPGRFSGRQFSNSRSEMNVSTLELGDSALYLCASSLDGATNEKLFFGSGTQLSVL.